This T cell receptor (beta chain) is drawn from a study of prognosis after radiotherapy for stage I lung cancer. Across the study: About 7 patients had tumors that were squamous cell carcinoma, and some 11 had adenocarcinoma. Radiotherapy used SBRT, divided into 3 to 5 fractions and reaching a biologically effective dose of at least 100 Gy. Study-wide findings and caveats: A difference in TRBV and TRBJ gene usage was reportedly seen between patients with and without metastases. Lower Shannon entropy after stereotactic body radiation therapy was observed in patients who went on to develop distant metastases.

As regards this clonotype: The antigen is undetermined.

The trim removed 6 bases at V and 0 bases at J, leaving 5 bases unmatched. The CDR3 extends over 16 amino acids. Germline V gene sequence: CDR1 MNHNS, CDR2 SASEGT. Multiplex PCR, run in two rounds, amplified TCR beta CDR3 from genomic DNA. Individual primers that were specific to each TRBV and TRBJ gene served in first-round PCR. In TCRdb, the multiplex PCR reads were re-called with MiXCR into one record per CDR3 protein. The sample lists some 27,000 distinct CDR3 sequences; roughly two fifths were seen once. The clonotype comes from a donor older than 45 with non-small cell lung cancer. The specimen was PBMCs, collected before or after stereotactic body radiation therapy (not recorded which). The V gene is TRBV6-1, the J gene TRBJ1-3; 10 nucleotides line up with TRBD1. CDR3 bases: TGTGCCAGCAGGGGGGACAGGGGTTACTCTGGAAACACCATATATTTT. This translates into CASRGDRGYSGNTIYF.